This T cell receptor beta chain was identified in a study of CD8+CD57+ T cells in acquired aplastic anemia. As for the study in general: Quantities of DNA derived from sorted CD4+ and CD8+ cells averaged 3.2 ug.

Before being chosen for sequencing, patients had shown CD8+CD57+ cell expansion by flow cytometry. The cohort consisted entirely of patients having severe acquired aplastic anemia. Profiling of TCR beta VDJ combinations and CDR3 sequences used genomic DNA as template. TCRdb recomputed calls from the reads with MiXCR, one row per CDR3 protein. This repertoire shows 150,000 or so distinct CDR3 sequences, about 50% found once; its top ten account for around a third. The study, taken as a whole, reports: Twenty-nine sequences, all CD8+ CDR3, were shared between patients and controls. Patients and controls had CD8+ Simpson's diversity values that were not significantly distinct.

Trimming cost V 0 bases and J 6 bases; bases outside gene matches: 5. Germline values: CDR1 MNHEY, CDR2 SMNVEV (reference sequence). The length of the CDR3 is 15 residues. There are many counts of this clonotype. Its target is not known. This sequence originates from a human donor with aplastic anemia. The material sequenced was sorted CD4+, CD8+, or CD8+CD57+ T cells (not recorded which) from PBMCs. The chain employs TRBV27 and TRBJ2-5; 9 nucleotides align to TRBD1. The CDR3 spells CASSLSVGQGKTQYF. The CDR3, as DNA: TGTGCCAGCAGTTTATCGGTGGGACAGGGAAAGACCCAGTACTTC.